A selection of T cell receptor beta chains follows, all from one sample in a study of blood T cell repertoires in COVID-19. TCRdb's copy holds only in-frame clones and misses some; the assay was immunoSEQ multiplex PCR. There are a few hundred thousand clones in the sample; about 85% occur only once, and about 2% lies in the top ten. Material: peripheral blood. Receptor source: a man aged 30-40 years who had recovered from COVID-19. Each CDR3 is given with its conserved first and last residue. Each record gives: J gene, CDR3 length, D gene, V gene, clone size, CDR3 DNA, CDR3 protein. A D gene is named only where the DNA matches it firmly. The size field is filled for only some rows; it gives once, few, many or a size class.

J gene: TRBJ2-7; CDR3 length: 17; D gene: NA; V gene: TRBV5-1; clone size: NA; CDR3 DNA: TGCGCCAGCAGCTTAATTGGGTCCCTCGACTACTCCTACGAGCAGTACTTC; CDR3 protein: CASSLIGSLDYSYEQYF
J gene: TRBJ2-3; CDR3 length: 13; D gene: TRBD2; V gene: TRBV5-4; clone size: NA; CDR3 DNA: TGTGCCAGCGCGGGGGGGCTTGGAGATACGCAGTATTTT; CDR3 protein: CASAGGLGDTQYF
J gene: TRBJ1-3; CDR3 length: 16; D gene: NA; V gene: TRBV28; clone size: NA; CDR3 DNA: TGTGCCAGCAGACCGATGATGACTTACTCTGGAAACACCATATATTTT; CDR3 protein: CASRPMMTYSGNTIYF
J gene: TRBJ1-4; CDR3 length: 15; D gene: TRBD1; V gene: TRBV19; clone size: NA; CDR3 DNA: TGTGCCAGTAGGGACAGGGGTCAGATTAATGAAAAACTGTTTTTT; CDR3 protein: CASRDRGQINEKLFF
J gene: TRBJ2-3; CDR3 length: 12; D gene: NA; V gene: TRBV27; clone size: once; CDR3 DNA: TGTGCCAGCAAAGAGGGAGCAGATACGCAGTATTTT; CDR3 protein: CASKEGADTQYF
J gene: TRBJ1-3; CDR3 length: 16; D gene: NA; V gene: TRBV7-2; clone size: NA; CDR3 DNA: TGTGCCAGCAGTCGAGGGTCGCCGCAAGGCAGAAACACCATATATTTT; CDR3 protein: CASSRGSPQGRNTIYF
J gene: TRBJ1-6; CDR3 length: 16; D gene: NA; V gene: TRBV27; clone size: NA; CDR3 DNA: TGTGCCAGCAGTCCAACTAGTGGCTCCTATAATTCACCCCTCCACTTT; CDR3 protein: CASSPTSGSYNSPLHF
J gene: TRBJ2-3; CDR3 length: 15; D gene: TRBD2; V gene: TRBV18; clone size: NA; CDR3 DNA: TGTGCCAGCTCACCACTGAGCGGGGGCACAGATACGCAGTATTTT; CDR3 protein: CASSPLSGGTDTQYF
J gene: TRBJ1-3; CDR3 length: 16; D gene: NA; V gene: TRBV18; clone size: NA; CDR3 DNA: TGTGCCAGCTCACCACCTCGGGGGGTCTCTGGAAACACCATATATTTT; CDR3 protein: CASSPPRGVSGNTIYF
J gene: TRBJ2-1; CDR3 length: 13; D gene: TRBD1; V gene: TRBV10-3; clone size: NA; CDR3 DNA: TGTGCCATCAGAGGGGGACAGTACAATGAGCAGTTCTTC; CDR3 protein: CAIRGGQYNEQFF
J gene: TRBJ2-7; CDR3 length: 13; D gene: TRBD1; V gene: TRBV6-5; clone size: few; CDR3 DNA: TGTGCCAGCAGTTCAGGGGGAATCTACGAGCAGTACTTC; CDR3 protein: CASSSGGIYEQYF
J gene: TRBJ2-2; CDR3 length: 14; D gene: TRBD1; V gene: TRBV29-1; clone size: NA; CDR3 DNA: TGCAGCGTCCTGACAGGGATCAACACCGGGGAGCTGTTTTTT; CDR3 protein: CSVLTGINTGELFF
J gene: TRBJ2-4; CDR3 length: 14; D gene: NA; V gene: TRBV11-2; clone size: NA; CDR3 DNA: TGTGCCAGCAGCGAGCAAATAGCCAAAAACATTCAGTACTTC; CDR3 protein: CASSEQIAKNIQYF
J gene: TRBJ2-7; CDR3 length: 11; D gene: NA; V gene: TRBV20-1; clone size: NA; CDR3 DNA: TGCAGTGCTAGAATCGCGAACGAGCAGTACTTC; CDR3 protein: CSARIANEQYF
J gene: TRBJ1-1; CDR3 length: 14; D gene: NA; V gene: TRBV5-4; clone size: NA; CDR3 DNA: TGTGCCAGCAGCTTGTATTCCGGCGGAAAAGAAGCTTTCTTT; CDR3 protein: CASSLYSGGKEAFF